The 31 T cell receptor beta chains below were found in one sample sequenced in a study of glioma-infiltrating T cells after dendritic cell vaccination. Sequencing was performed with immunoSEQ multiplex PCR; in TCRdb, only in-frame clones are kept and a portion is missing. The repertoire holds around 89,000 clones, with around 86% as singletons. Sequencing was performed on blood, taken before dendritic cell vaccination. Source of these receptors: a human donor with glioblastoma.

The chain has TRBV9 and TRBJ1-2, with D possibly being TRBD1 (5 bases). V lost 0 bases, J lost 1 base, and 7 bases lay in between. This CDR3 is built from 14 residues. Germline CDR1 reads SGDLS; CDR2 reads YYNGEE. This CDR3 reads CASSVVDINYGYTF. CDR3 coding DNA: TGTGCCAGCAGCGTAGTGGACATTAACTATGGCTACACCTTC.

The chain recombines TRBV5-6 with TRBJ2-7; D not certain. This CDR3 is 11 amino acids long. Trimming pared 3 bases from V and 3 bases from J, leaving 4 bases between. Germline-derived CDR1 and CDR2 are SGHDT and YYEEEE. CDR3 protein: CASSSDYEQYF. The CDR3 nucleotides are TGTGCCAGCAGCTCAGACTACGAGCAGTACTTC.

This clone has a handful of counts. CDR3 in DNA: TGTGCCAGCACCTTTCCCGGACAGGAACGCGGAAACACCATATATTTT. Translating gives CASTFPGQERGNTIYF. This rearrangement joins TRBV27 to TRBJ1-3; TRBD1 aligns across 7 bases. Trimming removed 7 bases from V and 4 bases from J; junction bases left unmatched: 13. The germline CDR1 and CDR2 sequences are MNHEY and SMNVEV (reference sequence). This CDR3 spans 16 amino acids.

The chain links TRBV5-1 to TRBJ1-1; TRBD1 might be the D (6 bases). Germline V gene data show CDR1 as SGHRS and CDR2 as YFSETQ. This CDR3 comprises 14 residues. Trimming shortened V by 3 bases and J by 8 bases, and 17 bases separated the two germline ends. CDR3 sequence: CASSYGLTGLEAFF. The CDR3 DNA sequence: TGCGCCAGCAGCTACGGCCTGACAGGCCTAGAAGCTTTCTTT.

This chain connects TRBV7-2 to TRBJ2-7; possible D gene TRBD1, 6 bases. Trimming pared 2 bases from V and 3 bases from J, leaving 14 bases between. The germline V gene encodes CDR1 SGHTA and CDR2 FQGNSA. The CDR3 totals 15 residues. DNA of the CDR3: TGTGCCAGCAGCTTACAGGGGTGGGGGAACTACGAGCAGTACTTC. It translates to CASSLQGWGNYEQYF.

The rearrangement links TRBV7-2 to TRBJ1-2; D is undetermined. Trimming cost V 1 base and J 4 bases, with 7 bases left between them. Germline CDR1 reads SGHTA; CDR2 reads FQGNSA. The CDR3 has 13 residues. The CDR3 is CASSLDSGYGYTF. The CDR3 nucleotides are TGTGCCAGCAGCTTAGACAGCGGCTATGGCTACACCTTC.

This clone showed up just a few times. CDR3 residues: CTSSKSPGLNTEAFF. CDR3 bases: TGCACCAGCAGCAAAAGCCCAGGTCTGAACACTGAAGCTTTCTTT. This chain links TRBV1 with TRBJ1-1; whether TRBD1, the table's D call, matches the DNA was not checked. TRBV1 has pseudogene status. The CDR3 loop spans 15 amino acids.

The genes are TRBV7-9 and TRBJ2-1; the D gene is possibly TRBD2 (5 bases). Germline V gene data show CDR1 as SEHNR and CDR2 as FQNEAQ (reference sequence). This CDR3 is 16 amino acids long. The germline V and J ends were trimmed by 5 bases and 3 bases, with 17 bases remaining between them. The CDR3 spells CASSPPGLADYNEQFF. The CDR3, as DNA: TGTGCCAGCAGCCCCCCCGGGCTAGCCGACTACAATGAGCAGTTCTTC.

This chain uses TRBV7-3 with TRBJ2-3, with D possibly TRBD2 on 6 matching bases. CDR3 size: 14 residues. The V end was cut by 1 base, the J end by 4 bases, with 9 bases between. Germline CDR1 reads SGHTA; CDR2 reads FQGTGA. As DNA, the CDR3 is TGTGCCAGCAGCTTAAGCGGGATGTCAGATACGCAGTATTTT. It translates to CASSLSGMSDTQYF.

CDR3 nucleotide sequence: TGCGCCAGCAGCTTAACAGGGGCCTCCTACGAGCAGTACTTC. Translation gives CASSLTGASYEQYF. J is TRBJ2-5 and V is TRBV4-1; TRBD1 aligns across 7 bases. The end of the DNA aligns better with TRBJ2-7, so the J call may be wrong. CDR1 and CDR2 (germline): MGHRA, YSYEKL. This CDR3 comprises 14 residues.

This clone has a single count. The chain is built from TRBV5-4 and TRBJ2-1, with TRBD2 as a possible D gene (5 bases). Germline-derived CDR1 and CDR2 are SGHNT and YYREEE (reference sequence). Trimming pared 0 bases from V and 3 bases from J, leaving 13 bases between. The CDR3 is 16 residues long. The CDR3 reads CASSLAGRGVYNEQFF. In DNA form, the CDR3 reads TGTGCCAGCAGCTTGGCCGGTCGGGGAGTCTACAATGAGCAGTTCTTC.

V usage is TRBV18 and J usage is TRBJ1-5; 7 bases agree with TRBD1. The J segment lost 5 bases and the V segment lost 4 bases, leaving 8 bases of the junction unmatched. The germline CDR1 and CDR2 sequences are KGHSH and LQKENI. CDR3 size: 15 residues. CDR3 in amino acids: CASSQTGNSDQPQHF. CDR3 coding DNA: TGTGCCAGCTCACAGACAGGGAATTCGGATCAGCCCCAGCATTTT.

The gene calls are TRBV6-5 and TRBJ1-2; TRBD1 matches at 7 bases. CDR3 length: 13 residues. The trim removed 2 bases at V and 8 bases at J, leaving 5 bases unmatched. CDR1 is MNHEY and CDR2 is SVGAGI in the germline V gene. The DNA of the CDR3 is TGTGCCAGCAGTTACGCGACAGGGACCGGCTACACCTTC. Protein: CASSYATGTGYTF.

The CDR3 DNA reads as TGTGCCAGCAGCCCCGGACAGGGGGACTCCTACGAGCAGTACTTC. It codes for CASSPGQGDSYEQYF. The chain employs TRBV7-9 and TRBJ2-7; TRBD1 matches at 10 bases. The CDR3 has 15 amino acids. Germline V gene data show CDR1 as SEHNR and CDR2 as FQNEAQ (reference sequence). J lost 0 bases, V lost 5 bases, and 4 bases had no gene match.

V is TRBV5-1 and J is TRBJ2-1, with D possibly TRBD1 on 5 matching bases. Germline assignment: CDR1 SGHRS and CDR2 YFSETQ. V lost 3 bases, J lost 7 bases, and 11 bases lay in between. CDR3 length: 13 amino acids. CDR3 nucleotides: TGCGCCAGCAGCTCCACAAGGGGTAATGAGCAGTTCTTC. Its translation: CASSSTRGNEQFF.

This sequence joins TRBV6-5 and TRBJ2-3; the match to TRBD2 covers 9 bases. V shed 4 bases and J 7 bases; nucleotides not matched to a gene: 12. The CDR3 extends over 16 amino acids. Germline V gene data show CDR1 as MNHEY and CDR2 as SVGAGI. Here the CDR3 reads CASSSPGTSLGNTQYF. CDR3 DNA sequence: TGTGCCAGCAGTTCCCCCGGGACTAGCCTGGGCAATACGCAGTATTTT.

This sequence joins TRBV4-1 and TRBJ1-2; TRBD1 might be the D (5 bases). Germline V gene sequence: CDR1 MGHRA, CDR2 YSYEKL. CDR3 length: 18 amino acids. Trimming left V 3 bases short and J 3 bases short, with 23 bases between. CDR3 in amino acids: CASSQAWAGRSLYYGYTF. For the CDR3, the DNA is TGCGCCAGCAGCCAGGCTTGGGCAGGGCGGTCGCTCTACTATGGCTACACCTTC.

This rearrangement joins TRBV21-1 to TRBJ1-2; TRBD1 is taken as the D call from the table, unchecked against the DNA. TRBV21-1 is an annotated pseudogene. This CDR3 contains 13 residues. CDR3 region: CASWDRQHYGYTF. The CDR3 nucleotides read TGTGCCAGCTGGGACAGGCAACACTATGGCTACACCTTC.

This clone has only one observation. V gene TRBV4-1 combines with J gene TRBJ2-7, with D possibly being TRBD1 (5 bases). This CDR3 is built from 15 residues. CDR1 MGHRA and CDR2 YSYEKL come from the germline V gene. Trimming stripped 1 base from V and 0 bases from J, with 10 bases between. For the CDR3, the DNA is TGCGCCAGCAGCCAAGCACAGGTGAACTCCTACGAGCAGTACTTC. It yields the protein CASSQAQVNSYEQYF.

Only a few counts were recorded for this clone. V gene TRBV28 combines with J gene TRBJ2-7; D is perhaps TRBD1 (5 bases). Trimming shortened V by 5 bases and J by 2 bases, and 13 bases separated the two germline ends. In germline, CDR1 is MDHEN, CDR2 SYDVKM. CDR3 length equals 14 residues. The CDR3 reads CASSPPTETYEQYF. The CDR3 region has the DNA TGTGCCAGCAGTCCGCCGACAGAAACCTACGAGCAGTACTTC.

The V gene is TRBV6-5, the J gene TRBJ2-7, with TRBD1 identical over 7 bases. CDR3 length: 15 residues. V was clipped by 3 bases and J by 1 base; unmatched bases: 6. Per the germline V gene, CDR1 is MNHEY and CDR2 is SVGAGI. CDR3 sequence: CASSYQSRGSYEQYF. The CDR3 DNA sequence: TGTGCCAGCAGTTATCAGAGCAGGGGGTCCTACGAGCAGTACTTC.

The chain recombines TRBV7-9 with TRBJ1-2, with TRBD1 matching 10 bases. CDR1 is SEHNR and CDR2 is FQNEAQ in the germline V gene (reference sequence). Trimming at V came to 1 base and at J to 8 bases, leaving 4 bases not matched to a gene. The CDR3 sequence is 14 residues long. The CDR3 DNA follows: TGTGCCAGCAGCTTAGGGACAGGGGGAGGCGGCTACACCTTC. Its protein is CASSLGTGGGGYTF.

The V gene is TRBV29-1, the J gene TRBJ2-2; TRBD2 is a possible D gene (6 bases). V dropped 7 bases and J dropped 3 bases, with 12 bases sitting between them. Germline-derived CDR1 and CDR2 are SQVTM and ANQGSEA. This CDR3 is built from 13 residues. The CDR3 region is CSARDSDTGELFF. CDR3 DNA: TGCAGCGCCCGGGACTCCGACACCGGGGAGCTGTTTTTT.

The CDR3 DNA reads as TGTGCCAGCAGCGTAGAAGCTAGCATCGCAGATACGCAGTATTTT. It encodes CASSVEASIADTQYF. The chain employs TRBV9 and TRBJ2-3, with a possible D match to TRBD2 (5 bases). Germline assignment: CDR1 SGDLS and CDR2 YYNGEE. The CDR3 has 15 residues. Between the trimmed V and J ends, which lost 0 bases and 4 bases, there was a span of 12 bases.

V is TRBV15 and J is TRBJ1-4; 11 bases are a match to TRBD1. The germline CDR1 and CDR2 sequences are LNHNV and YYDKDF (reference sequence). The V gene end was trimmed by 2 bases and the J gene end by 7 bases; junction bases not matched to a gene: 6. This CDR3 contains 16 residues. CDR3 protein: CATSRFRGQGAEKLFF. CDR3 nucleotide sequence: TGTGCCACCAGCAGATTCAGAGGACAGGGGGCTGAAAAACTGTTTTTT.

The V call is TRBV29-1, the J call TRBJ2-1, with D uncertain. V was trimmed by 3 bases and J by 0 bases, leaving 9 bases between them. The CDR3 is 14 residues long. The germline V gene encodes CDR1 SQVTM and CDR2 ANQGSEA. The CDR3 spells CSVDGASSYNEQFF. The DNA for the CDR3 is TGCAGCGTTGATGGAGCGAGCTCCTACAATGAGCAGTTCTTC.

A note on this clone: A much larger clone sits a single nucleotide away, making a read error possible. This same CDR3 is encoded by further DNA sequences in the sample. The rearrangement joins TRBV5-6 to TRBJ1-2; no firm D call. Looked up from germline, CDR1 is SGHDT and CDR2 is YYEEEE. The CDR3 spans 13 residues. The germline V and J ends were trimmed by 0 bases and 2 bases, with 5 bases remaining between them. The CDR3 loop reads CASSLGQNYGYTF. CDR3 bases: TGTGCCAGCAGCTTGGGCCAGAACTATGGCTACACCTTC. The full variable domain, in which reference TRBV5-6 and TRBJ1-2 provide the parts outside the CDR3, is DAGVTQSPTHLIKTRGQQVTLRCSPKSGHDTVSWYQQALGQGPQFIFQYYEEEERQRGNFPDRFSGHQFPNYSSELNVNALLLGDSALYLCASSLGQNYGYTFGSGTRLTVV.

This clone was seen a handful of times. J is TRBJ2-4 and V is TRBV5-6; D uncertain. Germline assignment: CDR1 SGHDT and CDR2 YYEEEE. The V gene lost 3 bases and the J gene lost 1 base, with 11 bases spanning the gap. The CDR3 runs 15 residues. DNA of the CDR3: TGTGCCAGCAGCTCGTTGAACGGGGCCAAAAACATTCAGTACTTC. Its translation: CASSSLNGAKNIQYF.

The V and J genes are TRBV14 and TRBJ1-2, with a tentative D call TRBD1 (6 bases). The CDR3 length is 14 residues. Germline values: CDR1 SGHDN, CDR2 FVKESK. Trimming shortened V by 4 bases and J by 5 bases, and 14 bases separated the two germline ends. CDR3 amino acids: CASSRGGTEYGYTF. The CDR3 DNA follows: TGTGCCAGCAGCCGAGGGGGTACAGAGTATGGCTACACCTTC.

The J gene is TRBJ2-7, the V gene TRBV5-1; 7 nucleotides align to TRBD1. The CDR3 contains 14 residues. Trimming removed 4 bases from V and 1 base from J; junction bases left unmatched: 5. The V gene's germline CDR1 is SGHRS and CDR2 YFSETQ. The CDR3: CASSRRDSSYEQYF. CDR3 coding DNA: TGCGCCAGCAGCCGCCGGGACAGTTCCTACGAGCAGTACTTC.

The chain carries TRBV23-1 and TRBJ2-7, with 7 bases aligning to TRBD1. TRBV23-1 is an open reading frame, and its role is uncertain. After removal of 9 bases from V and 0 bases from J, the junction contained 20 bases not matched to a gene. This CDR3 contains 18 residues. The CDR3 DNA is TGCGCCAGACATCCCGATTCCCCACCGGGACAGAGCTCCTACGAGCAGTACTTC. Its translation: CARHPDSPPGQSSYEQYF.